This T cell receptor (beta chain) came from a study of radiation and T cells in renal cell carcinoma. General study findings and limits: Dominant CDR3 motifs occupied more repertoire in irradiated than control tumors. Baseline intratumoral clonotype presence is unknown without pretreatment biopsies.

This clone was picked up a small number of times. What it binds is unknown. Repertoires were generated with immunoSEQ multiplex PCR, while TCRdb's copy carries only in-frame clones and drops some. The sample has 15,000 to 20,000 clones; 55% are singletons. The sample's treatment: 15 Gy SBRT to primary tumor, nephrectomy 4 weeks later. Nephrectomy followed 15 Gy stereotactic body radiation by 4 weeks. Sequencing used tumor tissue, obtained from a patient whose treatment included radiotherapy and nephrectomy. The clonotype comes from a man aged 50-59 years with renal cell carcinoma.

The CDR3 region has the DNA TGTGCCTGGAGTGTACTTAGGCCTGCAGGCGGCTACACCTTC. This translates into CAWSVLRPAGGYTF. The chain is built from TRBV30 and TRBJ1-2; D is unclear. Trimming left V 0 bases short and J 8 bases short, with 16 bases between. The CDR3 runs to 14 residues. The germline CDR1 and CDR2 sequences are GTSNPN and SVGIG (reference sequence).